Each of the 14 T cell receptor beta chains below was sequenced from the same sample in a study of blood T cell repertoires in COVID-19. The method was immunoSEQ multiplex PCR; TCRdb's version includes in-frame clones alone and lacks a portion of them. This repertoire shows 180,000 or so clones, more than 65% found once; its top ten account for 9.5% to 11%. The specimen sequenced was PBMCs or T cells enriched from blood (not recorded which). These receptors came from a man over 45 who had recovered from COVID-19.

This clone was picked up one time. This chain uses TRBV7-9 with TRBJ2-1; D is possibly TRBD2 (5 bases). Trimming took off 1 base at V and 2 bases at J, with 9 bases between the two ends. The CDR3 runs to 15 residues. The germline V gene has CDR1 SEHNR and CDR2 FQNEAQ (reference sequence). In DNA, the CDR3 is TGTGCCAGCAGCTTAGGGACGGGGACCTACAATGAGCAGTTCTTC. It is translated as CASSLGTGTYNEQFF.

This clone was counted only a few times. The chain couples TRBV30 to TRBJ2-2; tentatively, D is TRBD2 (5 bases). Germline CDR1 GTSNPN, CDR2 SVGIG (reference sequence). This CDR3 region has 13 residues. Trimming shortened V by 4 bases and J by 8 bases, and 14 bases separated the two germline ends. The CDR3 reads CAWNTGTGGELFF. The CDR3 bases are TGTGCCTGGAACACTGGTACGGGGGGGGAGCTGTTTTTT.

This clone has only one observation. The chain couples TRBV19 to TRBJ2-3; D is perhaps TRBD1 (5 bases). This CDR3 spans 12 amino acids. The V end lost 11 bases, the J end lost 11 bases, and 20 bases lay between the germline ends. The V gene's germline CDR1 is LNHDA and CDR2 SQIVND (reference sequence). The CDR3 reads CAGSGPGQRQYF. Written as DNA, the CDR3 is TGTGCCGGCAGTGGGCCAGGGCAGAGGCAGTATTTT.

V and J are TRBV29-1 and TRBJ2-5, with 8 nucleotides matching TRBD2. The CDR3 runs to 14 residues. J gave up 2 bases and V 4 bases, and 6 bases lay outside the gene matches. From germline, CDR1 is SQVTM and CDR2 ANQGSEA. The CDR3 loop is CSVGATSGQETQYF. The CDR3 nucleotides read TGCAGCGTTGGAGCAACTAGCGGACAAGAGACCCAGTACTTC.

This chain uses TRBV4-2 with TRBJ2-5; 9 bases match TRBD2. V lost 4 bases and J lost 2; bases outside the gene matches: 2. The CDR3 runs 14 residues. Germline V CDR1 and CDR2: LGHNA, YNFKEQ. CDR3 nucleotide sequence: TGTGCCAGCAGCCCAGCGGGAGGACAAGAGACCCAGTACTTC. It encodes CASSPAGGQETQYF.

This clone was seen a handful of times. V usage is TRBV5-1 and J usage is TRBJ2-3; TRBD2 matches at 9 bases. The CDR3 consists of 15 residues. Germline CDR1 is SGHRS and CDR2 is YFSETQ. Trimming at V came to 5 bases and at J to 0 bases, leaving 4 bases not matched to a gene. The CDR3 protein is CASRQLAGSTDTQYF. The CDR3 nucleotides are TGCGCCAGCAGGCAACTAGCGGGTAGCACAGATACGCAGTATTTT.

This chain links TRBV24-1 with TRBJ2-1; 14 bases line up with TRBD2. This CDR3 has 17 residues. V lost 3 bases, J lost 7 bases, and 7 bases stayed unmatched. The germline V gene has CDR1 KGHDR and CDR2 SFDVKD. The chain's CDR3 is CATSDPGLAGAGNEQFF. CDR3 bases: TGTGCCACCAGTGATCCGGGACTAGCGGGAGCAGGTAATGAGCAGTTCTTC.

The rearrangement joins TRBV6-1 to TRBJ2-5, with 9 bases aligning to TRBD2. Germline CDR1 reads MNHNS; CDR2 reads SASEGT. Trimming took 3 bases from V and 5 from J; bases not matched to a gene: 10. The CDR3 covers 16 residues. The CDR3 sequence is CASSEAASGVRETQYF. CDR3 nucleotides: TGTGCCAGCAGTGAGGCAGCTAGCGGGGTAAGGGAGACCCAGTACTTC.

The rearrangement joins TRBV5-4 to TRBJ2-2; 8 positions match TRBD2. The CDR3 covers 15 residues. V lost 4 bases to trimming and J lost 6 bases; unmatched junction nucleotides: 8. Germline CDR1 is SGHNT and CDR2 is YYREEE (reference sequence). Here the CDR3 DNA reads TGTGCCAGCAGCCTAGGACTAGCCAACGCCGGGGAGCTGTTTTTT. Encoded protein: CASSLGLANAGELFF.

The V gene is TRBV28, the J gene TRBJ1-1, with D unresolved. Germline lookup yields CDR1 MDHEN and CDR2 SYDVKM. There are 11 residues in the CDR3. V lost 2 bases to trimming and J lost 7 bases, with 5 bases between them. This chain's CDR3 is CASSLRFEAFF. DNA of the CDR3: TGTGCCAGCAGTTTACGGTTTGAAGCTTTCTTT.

This rearrangement joins TRBV28 to TRBJ1-1, with D unresolved. This CDR3 region has 14 residues. Germline V gene data show CDR1 as MDHEN and CDR2 as SYDVKM. The V end was cut by 3 bases, the J end by 0 bases, with 8 bases between. In DNA, the CDR3 is TGTGCCAGCAGTTTCGCGGGATTGAACACTGAAGCTTTCTTT. Residues: CASSFAGLNTEAFF.

CDR3 loop: CASSFMGLPRDEQFF. The DNA of the CDR3 is TGTGCCAGCAGTTTTATGGGACTTCCGCGAGATGAGCAGTTCTTC. The rearrangement links TRBV7-9 to TRBJ2-1; D might be TRBD2 (6 bases). This CDR3 is built from 15 residues. Germline CDR1 reads SEHNR; CDR2 reads FQNEAQ (reference sequence). The ends were cut back, 6 bases at V and 8 bases at J, with 20 bases in the middle.

This sequence joins TRBV4-2 and TRBJ2-3; TRBD2 matches at 11 bases. With V trimmed by 3 bases and J by 4 bases, 9 bases remained unmatched. The V gene's germline CDR1 is LGHNA and CDR2 YNFKEQ. The CDR3 runs to 17 residues. CDR3 bases: TGTGCCAGCAGCCACCTTAAGACTAGCGGGAACCCAGATACGCAGTATTTT. Protein sequence: CASSHLKTSGNPDTQYF.

This clone was counted only a few times. This chain uses TRBV11-1 with TRBJ1-6; perhaps TRBD1 as D (6 bases). Trimming removed 4 bases at V and 6 bases at J, with 16 bases between. CDR1 and CDR2 from the germline V gene are SGHAT and FQDESV (reference sequence). The CDR3 loop spans 16 amino acids. The DNA of the CDR3 is TGTGCCAGCAGCTGGGCTTCTCAGGGGAGTAATTCACCCCTCCACTTT. As protein: CASSWASQGSNSPLHF.